This T cell receptor (beta chain) was captured in a study of identical twins. Whole-study findings and limits: Models, which agreed with sharing between unrelated individuals, nonetheless underestimated the out-of-frame TCR alpha sharing seen in monozygotic twins. High-abundance cord blood beta clonotypes had fewer insertions; memory repertoires showed none.

Addition of a universal primer site occurred through template switching, and cDNA carried unique molecular identifiers. TCRdb independently ran MiXCR on the 5' RACE reads; one entry per CDR3 protein. The data show fewer than 450,000 distinct CDR3 sequences, around 9.7% seen once. The CDR3 spans 14 residues. V lost 7 bases and J lost 4, with 18 bases in between. Germline V CDR1 and CDR2: SQVTM, ANQGSEA. A word on this clonotype: Antigen specificity is unknown.

The specimen sequenced was naive T cells sorted from blood. The chain links TRBV29-1 to TRBJ2-3, with D perhaps TRBD1 (5 bases). The TCR sequence derives from a woman between 50 and 59 years old in good health. As DNA, the CDR3 is TGCAGCGGAAGGTGGGGCAGCCTGCCAGATACGCAGTATTTT. It is translated as CSGRWGSLPDTQYF.